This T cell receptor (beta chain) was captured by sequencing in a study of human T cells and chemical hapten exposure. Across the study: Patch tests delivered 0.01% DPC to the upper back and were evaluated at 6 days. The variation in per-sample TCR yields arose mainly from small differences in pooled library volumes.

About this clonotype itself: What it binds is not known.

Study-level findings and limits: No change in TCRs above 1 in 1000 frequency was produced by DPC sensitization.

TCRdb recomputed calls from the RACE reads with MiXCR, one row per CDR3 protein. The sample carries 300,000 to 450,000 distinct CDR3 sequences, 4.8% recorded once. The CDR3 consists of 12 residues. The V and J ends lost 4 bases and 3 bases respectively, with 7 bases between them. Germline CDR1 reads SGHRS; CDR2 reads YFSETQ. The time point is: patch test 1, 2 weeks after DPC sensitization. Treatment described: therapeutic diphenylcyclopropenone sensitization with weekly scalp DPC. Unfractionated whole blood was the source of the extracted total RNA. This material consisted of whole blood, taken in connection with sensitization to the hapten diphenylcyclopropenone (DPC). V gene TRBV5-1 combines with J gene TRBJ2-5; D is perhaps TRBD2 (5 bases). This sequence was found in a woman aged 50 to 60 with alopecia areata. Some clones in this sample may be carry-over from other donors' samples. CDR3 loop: CASSGLKETQYF. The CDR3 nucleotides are TGCGCCAGCAGCGGACTCAAAGAGACCCAGTACTTC.